The present T cell receptor (beta chain) was sequenced within a study of T cell responses to AZD1222 COVID-19 vaccine. Study observations and caveats: Spike-specific TCR depth and breadth grew after two AZD1222 doses.

Notes on this clone: Its antigen remains unidentified.

Here immunoSEQ multiplex PCR was the method, and the copy in TCRdb shows in-frame clones only, minus some. This table has under 170,000 clones, roughly nine tenths appearing once. The trim removed 2 bases at V and 6 bases at J, leaving 7 bases unmatched. This CDR3 spans 15 amino acids. Germline-derived CDR1 and CDR2 are MNHEY and SVGAGI. The V call is TRBV6-5, the J call TRBJ2-1, with 7 bases matching TRBD2. The receptor was derived from an adult who received the AZD1222 COVID-19 vaccine. The sequencing here drew on peripheral blood, taken 28 days after the second AZD1222 dose. The CDR3 coding sequence is TGTGCCAGCAGTTACGGGGGGGGAGAGCCCAATGAGCAGTTCTTC. Translating gives CASSYGGGEPNEQFF.